The 5 T cell receptor beta chains in this list originate from one sample, sequenced in a study of T cells in localized non-small cell lung cancer. Profiled with immunoSEQ multiplex PCR; TCRdb holds only in-frame clones, not every one. The table records roughly 20,000 clones, 91% of them present only once. The material was peripheral blood, obtained before any cancer treatment. These receptors were collected from a woman aged 35 to 70 with stage I lung adenocarcinoma.

This rearrangement joins TRBV14 to TRBJ2-7; D is ambiguous. There are 14 residues in the CDR3. Trimming stripped 4 bases from V and 2 bases from J, with 12 bases between. Germline loops: CDR1 SGHDN, CDR2 FVKESK. Here the CDR3 reads CASSPTRSPYEQYF. In DNA form, the CDR3 reads TGTGCCAGCAGCCCAACACGCTCCCCCTACGAGCAGTACTTC.

The V and J genes are TRBV28 and TRBJ1-4; no clear D. This CDR3 region has 16 residues. Between the trimmed V and J ends, which lost 4 bases and 0 bases, there was a span of 12 bases. Per the germline V gene, CDR1 is MDHEN and CDR2 is SYDVKM. The CDR3 sequence: CASSSLTVATNEKLFF. The CDR3 DNA sequence: TGTGCCAGCAGTTCCCTTACGGTTGCAACTAATGAAAAACTGTTTTTT.

This chain links TRBV2 with TRBJ1-1; the match to TRBD1 covers 10 bases. This CDR3 is built from 14 residues. V gave up 8 bases and J gave up 1 base; unmatched junction bases: 4. The germline CDR1 and CDR2 sequences are SNHLY and FYNNEI. The CDR3 DNA sequence: TGTGCCAGCGACAGGGGGCCCGGGAACACTGAAGCTTTCTTT. Translation: CASDRGPGNTEAFF.

The chain has TRBV28 and TRBJ1-3; maybe TRBD1 (5 bases). Deletions cut 6 bases from V and 0 bases from J, with 12 bases between. The CDR3 runs to 15 residues. The germline CDR1 and CDR2 sequences are MDHEN and SYDVKM. Here the CDR3 reads CASSTGRTSGNTIYF. The CDR3 DNA sequence: TGTGCCAGCAGCACGGGACGGACCTCTGGAAACACCATATATTTT.

V gene TRBV29-1 combines with J gene TRBJ2-7; D possibly corresponds to TRBD1 (6 bases). From germline, CDR1 is SQVTM and CDR2 ANQGSEA. Trimming removed 7 bases from V and 7 bases from J, with 11 bases in between. The CDR3 extends over 10 amino acids. This CDR3 is CSARGSEQYF. The CDR3 DNA is TGCAGCGCCAGGGGTTCTGAGCAGTACTTC.